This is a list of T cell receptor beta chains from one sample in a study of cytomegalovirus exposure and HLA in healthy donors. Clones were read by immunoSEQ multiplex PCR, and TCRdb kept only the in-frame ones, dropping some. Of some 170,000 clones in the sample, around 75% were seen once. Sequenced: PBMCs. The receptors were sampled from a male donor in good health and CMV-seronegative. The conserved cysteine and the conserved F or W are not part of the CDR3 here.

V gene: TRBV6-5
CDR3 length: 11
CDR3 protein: ASRPGVSTEAF

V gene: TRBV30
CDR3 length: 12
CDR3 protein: AWSVVVSSYEQY

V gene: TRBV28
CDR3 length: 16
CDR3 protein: ASSLTQGKESGANVLT

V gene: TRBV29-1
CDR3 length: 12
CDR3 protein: SVGTGLSDTEAF

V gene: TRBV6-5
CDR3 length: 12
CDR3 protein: ASSELAGYNEQF

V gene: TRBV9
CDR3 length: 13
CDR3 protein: ASSSLAGGSYEQY

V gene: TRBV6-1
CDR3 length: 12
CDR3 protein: ASRASGSRYEQY

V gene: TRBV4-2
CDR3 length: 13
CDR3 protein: ASSQDWRQPYEQY

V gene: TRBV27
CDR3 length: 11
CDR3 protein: ASGHMGPYEQY

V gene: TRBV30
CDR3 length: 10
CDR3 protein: AWTGVRREAF

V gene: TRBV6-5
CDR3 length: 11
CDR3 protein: ASRGQGWTEAF

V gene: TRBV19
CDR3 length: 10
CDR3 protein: ASRIGSTEAF

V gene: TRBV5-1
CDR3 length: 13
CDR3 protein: ASTAGQGLGNIQY

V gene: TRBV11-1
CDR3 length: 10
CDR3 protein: ASSNRGRQAF

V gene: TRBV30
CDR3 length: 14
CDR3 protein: AWSVRSGWSNQPQH

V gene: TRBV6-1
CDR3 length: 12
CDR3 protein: ASRHRDSGNTIY

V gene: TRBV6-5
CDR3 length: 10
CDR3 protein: ASSYSGGGYT

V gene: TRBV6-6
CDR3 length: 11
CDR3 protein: ASSSLSGNTIY

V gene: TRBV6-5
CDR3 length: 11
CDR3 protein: ASSRTREGGYT

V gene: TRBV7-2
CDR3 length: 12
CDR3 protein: ASSLSSGLETQY

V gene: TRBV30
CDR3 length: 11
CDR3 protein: AWHAGGNQPQH

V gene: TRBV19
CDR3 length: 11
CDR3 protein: ASSVRGNTEAF

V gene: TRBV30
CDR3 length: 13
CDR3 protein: AWSVPSLDTGELF

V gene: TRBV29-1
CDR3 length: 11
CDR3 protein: SVEGQEGDTQY

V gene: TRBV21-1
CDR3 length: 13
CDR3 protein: ASSFSGQGRYGYT

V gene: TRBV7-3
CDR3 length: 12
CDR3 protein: ASSLAEGAVEQY

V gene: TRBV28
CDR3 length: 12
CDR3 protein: ASSFGLLNQPQH

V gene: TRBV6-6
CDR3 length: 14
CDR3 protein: ASSYSGNRGGNTIY

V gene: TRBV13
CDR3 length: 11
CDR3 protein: ASSLEDTGEAF

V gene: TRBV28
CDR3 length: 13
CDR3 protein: ASSPLGGKGNGYT

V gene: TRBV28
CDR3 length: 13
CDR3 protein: ASSSSLGLDYEQY

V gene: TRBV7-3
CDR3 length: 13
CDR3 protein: ASSSTSGRGNIQY

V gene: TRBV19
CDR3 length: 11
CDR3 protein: ASSTTGYNEQF

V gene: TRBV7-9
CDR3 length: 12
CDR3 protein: ASSPTTPGREQY

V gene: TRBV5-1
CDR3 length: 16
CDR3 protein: ASSLEQGSAFSNQPQH

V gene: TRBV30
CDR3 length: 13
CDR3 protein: AWSTRTGGGYGYT

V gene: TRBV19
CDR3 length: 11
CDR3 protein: ASSIEGQGALH

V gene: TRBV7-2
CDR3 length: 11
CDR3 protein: ASSLSTRSEAF

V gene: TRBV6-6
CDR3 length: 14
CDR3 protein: ASSYVWSGSSDTQY

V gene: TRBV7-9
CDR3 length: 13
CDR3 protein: ASSQTDFSTDTQY

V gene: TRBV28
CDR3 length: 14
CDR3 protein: ASSSPLRGGSQPQH

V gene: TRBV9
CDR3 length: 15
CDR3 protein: ASSAPLAGGQYNEQF

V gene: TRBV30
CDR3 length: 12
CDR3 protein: AWSRGSSGNTIY

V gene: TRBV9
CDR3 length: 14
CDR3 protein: ASSVEIGSSYNEQF

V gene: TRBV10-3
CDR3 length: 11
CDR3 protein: AIDRDGANVLT